The clone carrying this T cell receptor (beta chain) was detected only a few times. The antigen remains unidentified. This record belongs to a study of cytomegalovirus exposure and HLA in healthy donors. Study-level results: CMV antigen specificity was confirmed in vitro for three CMV-associated chains. In a later analysis, the majority of CMV-associated beta chains seemingly showed HLA restriction. An analysis that was carried out later associated 15,000 to 20,000 TCR beta sequences with HLA alleles at 0.05 false discovery rate.

PCR used 60 Vbeta primers and 13 Jbeta primers. Per the study methods: Some 9.9 million of tens of millions of unique TCR beta chains were shared, per a later count. Using immunoSEQ multiplex PCR, the repertoire was profiled, and TCRdb retains in-frame clones only, with some absent. Clonal size and the V and J genes are those of that table, whereas D and trimming came from the DNA. The sample carries under 150,000 clones, about 75% recorded once. The CDR3 sequence is 13 residues long. Trimming removed 6 bases from V and 11 bases from J, with 20 bases in between. CDR1 and CDR2 (germline): SGHDT, YYEEEE.

This TCR came from a woman aged 40 to 55 in good health and CMV-seronegative. Sample: PBMCs. The chain links TRBV5-6 to TRBJ1-1; TRBD1 is a possible D gene (6 bases). CDR3 residues: CASKPQAGTRAFF. The CDR3 region has the DNA TGTGCCAGCAAACCTCAAGCCGGGACACGCGCTTTCTTT. Variable domain in full (rest from reference TRBV5-6 and TRBJ1-1): DAGVTQSPTHLIKTRGQQVTLRCSPKSGHDTVSWYQQALGQGPQFIFQYYEEEERQRGNFPDRFSGHQFPNYSSELNVNALLLGDSALYLCASKPQAGTRAFFGQGTRLTVV.